The 9 T cell receptor beta chains in this list originate from one sample, sequenced in a study of read filtering for tumor transcriptome and immune sequencing. This library used 300 to 500 ng RNA and molecular barcoded adaptors spanning alpha/delta and beta/gamma chains. A single record per CDR3 protein comes from TCRdb applying MiXCR to the reads. The data show 8,500 to 9,500 distinct CDR3 sequences, more than 15% seen once. The source material was a population of CD138-negative cells sorted from bone marrow. These receptor sequences come from a donor aged 40 or older with multiple myeloma.

Within the sample, this clonotype is medium-sized (0.01 to 0.1%). The rearrangement uses TRBV9 and TRBJ2-2, with 7 bases matching TRBD1. V lost 3 bases and J lost 6; bases outside the gene matches: 11. The CDR3 loop spans 16 amino acids. The germline gives CDR1 SGDLS, CDR2 YYNGEE. This CDR3 is CASSGGQVHVAGELFF. The CDR3 bases are TGTGCCAGCAGCGGCGGACAGGTCCACGTCGCCGGGGAGCTGTTTTTT.

This clonotype was counted at least ten times. V and J are TRBV4-1 and TRBJ2-7; 13 nucleotides align to TRBD2. Per germline, CDR1 MGHRA and CDR2 YSYEKL. V was pared by 2 bases and J by 2 bases, with 3 bases of the junction left unmatched. The CDR3 runs to 16 residues. CDR3 DNA sequence: TGCGCCAGCAGCCAACCGACTAGCGGGGGGCCCTACGAGCAGTACTTC. Its translation: CASSQPTSGGPYEQYF.

This chain links TRBV12-3 or TRBV12-4 with TRBJ2-1; 12 bases line up with TRBD2. V lost 6 bases, J lost 6 bases, and 6 bases stayed unmatched. The CDR3 spans 15 residues. In nucleotides, the CDR3 is TGTGCCAGCAGCCATAGGACTAGCGGGGTCAATGAGCAGTTCTTC. This translates into CASSHRTSGVNEQFF.

Concerning this clonotype: This may arise from a read error, as a much more abundant clone is one base away. This chain joins TRBV29-1 and TRBJ1-3; D remains ambiguous. Germline CDR1 is SQVTM and CDR2 is ANQGSEA. The CDR3 is 12 residues long. The ends were cut back, 7 bases at V and 7 bases at J, with 14 bases in the middle. The CDR3 region has the DNA TGCAGCGCCCGGGGAAGTGGGAACACCATATATTTT. It yields the protein CSARGSGNTIYF.

This clonotype was found many times. The V gene is TRBV5-1, the J gene TRBJ1-5, with D perhaps matching TRBD1 (5 bases). Germline V gene sequence: CDR1 SGHRS, CDR2 YFSETQ. The CDR3 loop spans 15 amino acids. V was pared by 7 bases and J by 4 bases, with 18 bases between. The DNA for the CDR3 is TGCGCCAGCTCAGACGGCGGGGCCGGAAATCAGCCCCAGCATTTT. Its protein is CASSDGGAGNQPQHF.

This clonotype was seen ten or more times. The V gene is TRBV12-3 or TRBV12-4, the J gene TRBJ1-3; unclear D gene. V lost 6 bases and J 0 bases, leaving 9 bases between the germline ends. The CDR3 length is 14 residues. Written as DNA, the CDR3 is TGTGCCAGCAGCCGGCGGACCTCTGGAAACACCATATATTTT. It encodes CASSRRTSGNTIYF.

This clonotype was counted ten times or more. The chain has TRBV20-1 and TRBJ2-7, with unresolved D. The germline gives CDR1 DFQATT, CDR2 SNEGSKA (reference sequence). CDR3 length: 10 amino acids. The V and J ends lost 3 bases and 3 bases respectively, with 3 bases between them. The CDR3 is CSARSYEQYF. The CDR3 DNA follows: TGCAGTGCTAGGAGCTACGAGCAGTACTTC.

This clonotype was seen many times. V gene TRBV7-6 combines with J gene TRBJ2-5; D is unresolved. The CDR3 length is 13 residues. Germline values: CDR1 SGHVS, CDR2 FNYEAQ. Trimming stripped 2 bases from V and 2 bases from J, with 6 bases between. CDR3 residues: CASSLPPQETQYF. The CDR3 DNA follows: TGTGCCAGCAGCTTACCCCCACAAGAGACCCAGTACTTC.

The table lists this clonotype with many counts. The chain combines TRBV27 with TRBJ2-3; 8 bases agree with TRBD2. The CDR3 is made up of 13 amino acids. V lost 6 bases and J lost 4; bases outside the gene matches: 3. Germline CDR1 reads MNHEY; CDR2 reads SMNVEV (reference sequence). The DNA for the CDR3 is TGTGCCAGCAGGCCCGGGGGGGCAGATACGCAGTATTTT. Residues: CASRPGGADTQYF.